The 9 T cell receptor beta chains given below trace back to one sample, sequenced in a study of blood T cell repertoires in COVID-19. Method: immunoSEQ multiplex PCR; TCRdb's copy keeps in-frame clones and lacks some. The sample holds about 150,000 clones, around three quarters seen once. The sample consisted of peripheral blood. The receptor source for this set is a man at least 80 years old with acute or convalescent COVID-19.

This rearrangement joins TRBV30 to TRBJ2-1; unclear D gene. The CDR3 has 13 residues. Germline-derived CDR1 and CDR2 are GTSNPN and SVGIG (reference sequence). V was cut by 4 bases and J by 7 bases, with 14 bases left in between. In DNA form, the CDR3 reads TGTGCCTGGAACTCTTCACCCTCGAATGAGCAGTTCTTC. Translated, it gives CAWNSSPSNEQFF. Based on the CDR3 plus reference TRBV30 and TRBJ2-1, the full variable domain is SQTIHQWPATLVQPVGSPLSLECTVEGTSNPNLYWYRQAAGRGLQLLFYSVGIGQISSEVPQNLSASRPQDRQFILSSKKLLLSDSGFYLCAWNSSPSNEQFFGPGTRLTVL.

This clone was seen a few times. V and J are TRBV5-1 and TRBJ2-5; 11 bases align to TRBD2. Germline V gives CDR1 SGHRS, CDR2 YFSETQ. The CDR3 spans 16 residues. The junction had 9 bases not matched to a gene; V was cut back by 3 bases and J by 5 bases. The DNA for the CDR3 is TGCGCCAGCAGCTCCCTTAGCGGGGGGGACGGGGAGACCCAGTACTTC. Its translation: CASSSLSGGDGETQYF.

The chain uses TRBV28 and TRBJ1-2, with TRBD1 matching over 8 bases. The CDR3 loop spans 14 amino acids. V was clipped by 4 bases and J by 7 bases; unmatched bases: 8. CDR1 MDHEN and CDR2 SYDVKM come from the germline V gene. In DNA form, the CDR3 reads TGTGCCAGCAGTTCGGGACAGGATGTAGGTGGCTACACCTTC. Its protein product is CASSSGQDVGGYTF.

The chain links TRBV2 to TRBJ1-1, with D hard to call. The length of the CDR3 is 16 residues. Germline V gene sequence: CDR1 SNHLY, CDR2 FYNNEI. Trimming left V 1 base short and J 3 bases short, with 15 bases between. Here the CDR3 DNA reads TGTGCCAGCAGTGAAGGGTTGGGGAGATGGGACACTGAAGCTTTCTTT. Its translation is CASSEGLGRWDTEAFF.

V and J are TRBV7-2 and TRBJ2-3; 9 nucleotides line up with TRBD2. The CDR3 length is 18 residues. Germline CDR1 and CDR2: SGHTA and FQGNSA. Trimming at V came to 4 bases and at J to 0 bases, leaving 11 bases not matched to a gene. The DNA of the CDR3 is TGTGCCAGCAGCTCGGCCCCGGGGACTAGCCGTAGCACAGATACGCAGTATTTT. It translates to CASSSAPGTSRSTDTQYF.

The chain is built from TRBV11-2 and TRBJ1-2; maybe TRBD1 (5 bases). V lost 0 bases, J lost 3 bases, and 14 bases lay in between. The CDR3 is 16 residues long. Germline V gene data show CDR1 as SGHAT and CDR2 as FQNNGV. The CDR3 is CASSLDAPGTYYGYTF. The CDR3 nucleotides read TGTGCCAGCAGCTTAGACGCTCCAGGGACTTACTATGGCTACACCTTC.

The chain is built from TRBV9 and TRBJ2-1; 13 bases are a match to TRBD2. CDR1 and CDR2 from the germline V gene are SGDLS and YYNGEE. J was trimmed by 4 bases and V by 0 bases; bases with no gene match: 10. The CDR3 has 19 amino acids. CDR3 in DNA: TGTGCCAGCAGCGTAGGAGGAGGACTAGCGGGGGCCAGATACAATGAGCAGTTCTTC. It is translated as CASSVGGGLAGARYNEQFF. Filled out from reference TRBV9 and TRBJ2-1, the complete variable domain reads DSGVTQTPKHLITATGQRVTLRCSPRSGDLSVYWYQQSLDQGLQFLIQYYNGEERAKGNILERFSAQQFPDLHSELNLSSLELGDSALYFCASSVGGGLAGARYNEQFFGPGTRLTVL.

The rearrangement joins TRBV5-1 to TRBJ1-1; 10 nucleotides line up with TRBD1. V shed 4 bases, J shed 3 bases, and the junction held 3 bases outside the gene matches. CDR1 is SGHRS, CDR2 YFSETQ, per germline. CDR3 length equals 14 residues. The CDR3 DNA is TGCGCCAGCAGCCCGGGACAGGGGCACACTGAAGCTTTCTTT. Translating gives CASSPGQGHTEAFF.

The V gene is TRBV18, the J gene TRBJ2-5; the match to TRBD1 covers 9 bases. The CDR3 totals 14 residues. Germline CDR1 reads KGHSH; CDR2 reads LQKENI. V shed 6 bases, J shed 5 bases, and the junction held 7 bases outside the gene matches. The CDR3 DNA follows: TGTGCCAGCTCTCCGGACAGGGGCGGGGAGACCCAGTACTTC. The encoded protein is CASSPDRGGETQYF.